The rows below give T cell receptor beta chains drawn from one sample of a study of blood T cell repertoires in COVID-19. The table came from immunoSEQ multiplex PCR; TCRdb's copy has only in-frame clones and leaves some out. The sample has 220,000 or so clones, less than 85% seen once. Sequenced: peripheral blood. The receptors shown here come from a woman aged 80 or over with acute or convalescent COVID-19. CDR3s include the opening cysteine and the closing phenylalanine or tryptophan. D genes are given only for firm matches. Where a row states a size, it is once, few, many or the class of an expanded clone; other rows omit it.

.	.	TRBV5-4	TRBJ1-2	CASSLRAQGNYGYTF	TGTGCCAGCAGCTTGAGGGCACAGGGTAACTATGGCTACACCTTC
.	.	TRBV24-1	TRBJ2-1	CARTWTTSYYNEQFF	TGTGCCAGAACGTGGACCACTAGCTACTACAATGAGCAGTTCTTC
.	.	TRBV27	TRBJ2-3	CASSFTSSVGQYF	TGTGCCAGCAGTTTCACCTCTAGTGTCGGGCAGTATTTT
TRBD2	.	TRBV4-3	TRBJ2-3	CASSQEGTSVGDTQYF	TGCGCCAGCAGCCAAGAGGGGACTAGCGTTGGAGATACGCAGTATTTT
.	.	TRBV18	TRBJ1-5	CASSLSGGDQPQHF	TGTGCCAGCTCACTCTCCGGCGGGGATCAGCCCCAGCATTTT
TRBD1	.	TRBV2	TRBJ1-4	CASSVGQGFTNEKLFF	TGTGCCAGCAGTGTGGGACAGGGGTTCACTAATGAAAAACTGTTTTTT
.	.	TRBV10-1	TRBJ1-2	CASIRVSYGYTF	TGCGCCAGCATACGGGTATCCTATGGCTACACCTTC
TRBD1	.	TRBV7-9	TRBJ1-6	CASSPGTVSPLHF	TGTGCCAGCAGCCCGGGGACAGTTTCACCCCTCCACTTT
.	.	TRBV6-2/TRBV6-3	TRBJ1-2	CASSYSISSYGYTF	TGTGCCAGCAGTTACTCGATATCCAGCTATGGCTACACCTTC
TRBD1	.	TRBV7-6	TRBJ1-3	CASSPGQVGTGNTIYF	TGTGCCAGCAGCCCCGGACAGGTCGGAACTGGAAACACCATATATTTT
.	.	TRBV5-1	TRBJ2-3	CASSPAGFPDTQYF	TGCGCCAGCAGCCCGGCAGGGTTTCCAGATACGCAGTATTTT
.	once	TRBV4-1	TRBJ1-2	CASSQAERTLIYGYTF	TGCGCCAGCAGCCAAGCGGAACGGACACTCATCTATGGCTACACCTTC
.	.	TRBV9	TRBJ1-2	CASSVDSTFYGYTF	TGTGCCAGCAGCGTAGATAGCACCTTCTATGGCTACACCTTC
TRBD1	.	TRBV11-2	TRBJ1-5	CASSLTGGNSNQPQHF	TGTGCCAGCAGCCTAACAGGGGGAAATAGCAATCAGCCCCAGCATTTT
.	.	TRBV19	TRBJ1-3	CASNFAGGNTIYF	TGTGCCAGTAATTTCGCGGGGGGAAACACCATATATTTT
.	.	TRBV6-4	TRBJ2-2	CASSRTRTGELFF	TGTGCCAGCAGTAGGACACGCACCGGGGAGCTGTTTTTT
TRBD1	few	TRBV2	TRBJ1-2	CASSEDRDYGYTF	TGTGCCAGCAGCGAGGACAGGGACTATGGCTACACCTTC
TRBD1	few	TRBV30	TRBJ2-1	CAWSTKGADEQFF	TGTGCCTGGAGTACGAAGGGGGCCGATGAGCAGTTCTTC
TRBD2	.	TRBV3-1/TRBV3-2	TRBJ2-2	CASSQMGEGGELFF	TGTGCCAGCAGCCAAATGGGGGAGGGCGGGGAGCTGTTTTTT
.	.	TRBV7-3	TRBJ1-1	CASSPGGLPEAFF	TGTGCCAGCAGCCCGGGCGGGCTTCCTGAAGCTTTCTTT
TRBD1	.	TRBV28	TRBJ1-1	CASSITGQITEAFF	TGTGCCAGCAGTATTACGGGACAGATCACTGAAGCTTTCTTT
.	.	TRBV24-1	TRBJ1-1	CATSAIRGTEAFF	TGTGCCACCAGTGCCATTAGGGGGACTGAAGCTTTCTTT
.	.	TRBV6-5	TRBJ1-6	CAARPGFNYNSPLHF	TGTGCCGCCCGCCCGGGGTTCAACTATAATTCACCCCTCCACTTT
TRBD2	.	TRBV5-1	TRBJ2-5	CASSLGTSGGGETQYF	TGCGCCAGCAGCTTGGGAACTAGCGGAGGGGGAGAGACCCAGTACTTC
.	.	TRBV7-2	TRBJ1-3	CASSQYTGNTIYF	TGTGCCAGCAGCCAGTATACTGGAAACACCATATATTTT
.	few	TRBV5-4	TRBJ2-7	CASSFPGRPGEQYF	TGTGCCAGCAGCTTCCCCGGCAGGCCCGGCGAGCAGTACTTC
.	.	TRBV28	TRBJ1-2	CASSPSGGPYGYTF	TGTGCCAGCAGTCCGTCGGGGGGACCCTATGGCTACACCTTC
TRBD1	.	TRBV28	TRBJ1-2	CATHAGQGFGYTF	TGTGCCACCCACGCGGGACAGGGGTTTGGCTACACCTTC
.	.	TRBV4-2	TRBJ2-5	CASSQDRETQYF	TGTGCCAGCAGCCAAGATAGAGAGACCCAGTACTTC
TRBD2	.	TRBV5-5	TRBJ2-4	CASSLESSGGPAKNIQYF	TGTGCCAGCAGCTTGGAGTCTAGCGGGGGGCCAGCCAAAAACATTCAGTACTTC
TRBD1	.	TRBV14	TRBJ2-4	CASSIQTGDIQYF	TGTGCCAGCAGCATCCAGACAGGGGACATTCAGTACTTC
TRBD1	once	TRBV19	TRBJ1-5	CASSRGQGARQPQHF	TGTGCCAGTAGTAGGGGACAGGGGGCTCGACAGCCCCAGCATTTT
TRBD1	.	TRBV3-1/TRBV3-2	TRBJ1-2	CASSQDRGGSGGYTF	TGTGCCAGCAGCCAAGATCGAGGGGGCTCGGGGGGCTACACCTTC
TRBD1	.	TRBV28	TRBJ2-3	CASSSTGQGDDTQYF	TGTGCCAGCAGTTCCACAGGACAGGGCGACGATACGCAGTATTTT
.	.	TRBV7-2	TRBJ1-5	CASSPLGGNQPQHF	TGTGCCAGCAGCCCCCTTGGAGGCAATCAGCCCCAGCATTTT
.	.	TRBV24-1	TRBJ1-5	CATSDTRVVDQPQHF	TGTGCCACCAGTGATACCAGGGTTGTCGATCAGCCCCAGCATTTT
.	few	TRBV12-3/TRBV12-4	TRBJ1-1	CASSLEGVTEAFF	TGTGCCAGCAGTTTAGAGGGAGTCACTGAAGCTTTCTTT